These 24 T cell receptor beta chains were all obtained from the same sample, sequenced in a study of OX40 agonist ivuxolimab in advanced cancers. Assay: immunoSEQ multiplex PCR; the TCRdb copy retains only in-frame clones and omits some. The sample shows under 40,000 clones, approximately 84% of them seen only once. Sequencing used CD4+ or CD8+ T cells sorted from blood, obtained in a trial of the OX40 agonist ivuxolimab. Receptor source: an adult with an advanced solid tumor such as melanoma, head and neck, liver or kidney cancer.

The CDR3 reads CASSPSTGPRSGNTIYF. For the CDR3, the DNA is TGTGCCAGCAGTCCGTCCACGGGCCCCCGCTCTGGAAACACCATATATTTT. The chain uses TRBV27 and TRBJ1-3; D unresolved. This CDR3 has 17 amino acids. CDR1 and CDR2 from the germline V gene are MNHEY and SMNVEV (reference sequence). Trimming shortened V by 5 bases and J by 0 bases, and 17 bases separated the two germline ends.

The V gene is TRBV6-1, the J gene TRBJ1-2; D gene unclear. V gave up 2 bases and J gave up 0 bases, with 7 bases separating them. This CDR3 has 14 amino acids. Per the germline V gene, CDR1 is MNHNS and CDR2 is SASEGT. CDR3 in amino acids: CASSEMGANYGYTF. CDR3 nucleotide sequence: TGTGCCAGCAGTGAAATGGGAGCTAACTATGGCTACACCTTC.

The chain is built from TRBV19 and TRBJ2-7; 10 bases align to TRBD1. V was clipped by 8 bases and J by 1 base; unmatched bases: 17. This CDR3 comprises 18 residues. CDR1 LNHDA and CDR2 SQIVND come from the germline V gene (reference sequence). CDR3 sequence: CASGRTWDRGPKSYEQYF. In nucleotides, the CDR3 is TGTGCCAGTGGGAGGACCTGGGACAGGGGACCTAAGTCCTACGAGCAGTACTTC. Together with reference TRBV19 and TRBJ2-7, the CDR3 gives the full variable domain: DGGITQSPKYLFRKEGQNVTLSCEQNLNHDAMYWYRQDPGQGLRLIYYSQIVNDFQKGDIAEGYSVSREKKESFPLTVTSAQKNPTAFYLCASGRTWDRGPKSYEQYFGPGTRLTVT.

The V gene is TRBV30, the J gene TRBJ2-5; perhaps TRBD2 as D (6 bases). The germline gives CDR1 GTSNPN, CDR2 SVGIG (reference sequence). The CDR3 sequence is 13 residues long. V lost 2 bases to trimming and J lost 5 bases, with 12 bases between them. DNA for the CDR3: TGTGCCTGGAGTAGAGGTAGCGGCGAGACCCAGTACTTC. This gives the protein CAWSRGSGETQYF.

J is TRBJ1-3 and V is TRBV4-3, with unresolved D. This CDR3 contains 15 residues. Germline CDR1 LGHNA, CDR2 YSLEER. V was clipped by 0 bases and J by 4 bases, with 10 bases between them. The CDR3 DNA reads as TGCGCCAGCAGCCAAGATAAGGGTTTAGGAAACACCATATATTTT. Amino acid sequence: CASSQDKGLGNTIYF.

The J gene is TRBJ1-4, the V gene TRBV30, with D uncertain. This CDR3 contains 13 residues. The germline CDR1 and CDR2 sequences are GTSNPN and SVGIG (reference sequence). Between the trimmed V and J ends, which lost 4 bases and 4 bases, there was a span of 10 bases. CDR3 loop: CAWTDGNNEKLFF. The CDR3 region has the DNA TGTGCCTGGACCGACGGGAATAATGAAAAACTGTTTTTT.

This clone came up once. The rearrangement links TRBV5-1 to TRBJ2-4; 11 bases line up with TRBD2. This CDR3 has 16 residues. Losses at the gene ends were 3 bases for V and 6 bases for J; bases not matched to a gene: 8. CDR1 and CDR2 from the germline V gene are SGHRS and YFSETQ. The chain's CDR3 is CASSSNLGTSGNIQYF. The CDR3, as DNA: TGCGCCAGCAGCTCCAACCTAGGGACTAGCGGAAACATTCAGTACTTC.

In DNA form, the CDR3 reads TGTGCCAGCAGCTTCCGGGGGAGTGGGGGCTATGGCTACACCTTC. It codes for CASSFRGSGGYGYTF. The V call is TRBV5-4, the J call TRBJ1-2; maybe TRBD1 (5 bases). V was cut by 2 bases and J by 4 bases, with 15 bases left in between. CDR3 length equals 15 residues. Germline CDR1 SGHNT, CDR2 YYREEE (reference sequence). The variable domain in full, completed from reference TRBV5-4 and TRBJ1-2, reads ETGVTQSPTHLIKTRGQQVTLRCSSQSGHNTVSWYQQALGQGPQFIFQYYREEENGRGNFPPRFSGLQFPNYSSELNVNALELDDSALYLCASSFRGSGGYGYTFGSGTRLTVV.

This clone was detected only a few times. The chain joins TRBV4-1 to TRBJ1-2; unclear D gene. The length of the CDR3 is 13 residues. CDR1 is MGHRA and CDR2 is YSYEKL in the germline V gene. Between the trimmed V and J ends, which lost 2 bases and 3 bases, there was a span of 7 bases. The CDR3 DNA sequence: TGCGCCAGCAGCCAAATTACGGACTATGGCTACACCTTC. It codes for CASSQITDYGYTF.

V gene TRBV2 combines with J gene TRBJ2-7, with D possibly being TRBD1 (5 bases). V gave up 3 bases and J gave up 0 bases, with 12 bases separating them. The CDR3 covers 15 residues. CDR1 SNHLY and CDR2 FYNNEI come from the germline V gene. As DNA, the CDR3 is TGTGCCAGCAGTGAGGGGCAGGTTCTCTCCTACGAGCAGTACTTC. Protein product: CASSEGQVLSYEQYF.

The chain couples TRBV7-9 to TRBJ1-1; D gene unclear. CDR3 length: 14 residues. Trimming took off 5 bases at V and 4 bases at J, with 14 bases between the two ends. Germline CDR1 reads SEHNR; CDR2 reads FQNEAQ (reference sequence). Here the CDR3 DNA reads TGTGCCAGCAGCCTCCCGACCCAGCCCACTGAAGCTTTCTTT. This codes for CASSLPTQPTEAFF.

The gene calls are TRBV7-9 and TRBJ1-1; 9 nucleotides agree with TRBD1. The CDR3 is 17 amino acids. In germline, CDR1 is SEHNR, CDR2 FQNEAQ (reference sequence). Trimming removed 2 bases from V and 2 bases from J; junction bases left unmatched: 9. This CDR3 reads CASSLQGQGIKNTEAFF. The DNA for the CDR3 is TGTGCCAGCAGCTTACAGGGACAGGGTATTAAAAACACTGAAGCTTTCTTT.

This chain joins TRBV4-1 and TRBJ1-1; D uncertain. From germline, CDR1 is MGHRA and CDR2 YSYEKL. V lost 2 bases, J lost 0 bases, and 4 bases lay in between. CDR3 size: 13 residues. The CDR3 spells CASSQNMNTEAFF. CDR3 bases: TGCGCCAGCAGCCAAAATATGAACACTGAAGCTTTCTTT.

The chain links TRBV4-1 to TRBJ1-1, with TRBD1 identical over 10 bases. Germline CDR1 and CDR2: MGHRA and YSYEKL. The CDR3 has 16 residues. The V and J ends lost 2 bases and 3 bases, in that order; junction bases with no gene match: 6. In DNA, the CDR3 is TGCGCCAGCAGCCAACGAAGACAGGGGGCGGACACTGAAGCTTTCTTT. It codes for CASSQRRQGADTEAFF.

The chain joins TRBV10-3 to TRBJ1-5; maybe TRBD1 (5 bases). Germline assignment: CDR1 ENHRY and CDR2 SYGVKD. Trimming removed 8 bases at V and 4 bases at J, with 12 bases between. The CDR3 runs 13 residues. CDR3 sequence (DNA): TGTGCCATCTCGGTTGGGGGGAATCAGCCCCAGCATTTT. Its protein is CAISVGGNQPQHF.

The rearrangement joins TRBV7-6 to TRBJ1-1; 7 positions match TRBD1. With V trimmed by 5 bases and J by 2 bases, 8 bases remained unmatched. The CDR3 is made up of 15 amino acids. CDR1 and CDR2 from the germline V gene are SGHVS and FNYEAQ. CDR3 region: CASSQWAGGNTEAFF. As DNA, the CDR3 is TGTGCCAGCAGCCAATGGGCAGGGGGAAACACTGAAGCTTTCTTT.

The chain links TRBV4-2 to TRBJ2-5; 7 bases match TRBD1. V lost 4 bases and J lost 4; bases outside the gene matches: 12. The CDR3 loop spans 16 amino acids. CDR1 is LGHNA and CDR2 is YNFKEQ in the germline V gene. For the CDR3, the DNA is TGTGCCAGCAGCCGGGACAGAGTGGATCGCGCAGAGACCCAGTACTTC. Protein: CASSRDRVDRAETQYF.

This CDR3 reads CASSPWTGGNYGYTF. The CDR3 DNA reads TGTGCCAGCAGTCCCTGGACAGGGGGCAACTATGGCTACACCTTC. The chain recombines TRBV5-6 with TRBJ1-2; TRBD1 agrees at 11 bases. This CDR3 comprises 15 residues. Germline CDR1 and CDR2: SGHDT and YYEEEE. The V segment lost 5 bases and the J segment 2 bases; nucleotides outside the gene matches: 5.

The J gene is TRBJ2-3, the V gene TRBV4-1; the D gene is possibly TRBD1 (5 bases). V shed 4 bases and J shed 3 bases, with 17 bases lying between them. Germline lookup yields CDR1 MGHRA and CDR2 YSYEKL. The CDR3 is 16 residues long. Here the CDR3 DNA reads TGCGCCAGCAGCCTCAGCTTCCAGGGCAAAACAGATACGCAGTATTTT. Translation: CASSLSFQGKTDTQYF.

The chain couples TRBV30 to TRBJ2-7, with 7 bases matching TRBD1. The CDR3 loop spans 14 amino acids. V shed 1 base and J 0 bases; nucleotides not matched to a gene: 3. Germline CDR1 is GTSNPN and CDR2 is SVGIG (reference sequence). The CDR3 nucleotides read TGTGCCTGGAGTGCCGGGACAGTCTCCTACGAGCAGTACTTC. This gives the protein CAWSAGTVSYEQYF. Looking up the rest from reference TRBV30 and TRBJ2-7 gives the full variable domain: SQTIHQWPATLVQPVGSPLSLECTVEGTSNPNLYWYRQAAGRGLQLLFYSVGIGQISSEVPQNLSASRPQDRQFILSSKKLLLSDSGFYLCAWSAGTVSYEQYFGPGTRLTVT.

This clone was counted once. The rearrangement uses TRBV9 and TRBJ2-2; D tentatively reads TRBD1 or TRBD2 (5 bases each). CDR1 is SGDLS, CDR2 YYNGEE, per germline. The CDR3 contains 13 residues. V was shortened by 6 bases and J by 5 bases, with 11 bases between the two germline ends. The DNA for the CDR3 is TGTGCCAGCACCGAGTGGGGGACCGGGGAGCTGTTTTTT. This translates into CASTEWGTGELFF.

The CDR3 region is CASSSAGENTEAFF. The CDR3 region has the DNA TGTGCCAGCAGTTCCGCCGGAGAGAACACTGAAGCTTTCTTT. The chain carries TRBV6-5 and TRBJ1-1; the D is unclear. This CDR3 comprises 14 residues. Deletions cut 4 bases from V and 1 base from J, with 10 bases between. CDR1 MNHEY and CDR2 SVGAGI come from the germline V gene.

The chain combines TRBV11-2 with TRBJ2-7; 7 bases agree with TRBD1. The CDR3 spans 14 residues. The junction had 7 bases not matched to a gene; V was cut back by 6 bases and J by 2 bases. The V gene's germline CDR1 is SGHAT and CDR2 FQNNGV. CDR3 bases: TGTGCCAGCAGAGAAACCGGGACAGCCTACGAGCAGTACTTC. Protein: CASRETGTAYEQYF.

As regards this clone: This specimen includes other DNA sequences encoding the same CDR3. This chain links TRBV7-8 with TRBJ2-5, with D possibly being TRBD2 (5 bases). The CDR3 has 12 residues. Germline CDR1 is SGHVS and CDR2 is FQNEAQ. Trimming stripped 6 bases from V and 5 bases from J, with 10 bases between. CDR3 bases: TGTGCCAGCAGTTTTAGCGAGGAGACCCAGTACTTC. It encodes CASSFSEETQYF.